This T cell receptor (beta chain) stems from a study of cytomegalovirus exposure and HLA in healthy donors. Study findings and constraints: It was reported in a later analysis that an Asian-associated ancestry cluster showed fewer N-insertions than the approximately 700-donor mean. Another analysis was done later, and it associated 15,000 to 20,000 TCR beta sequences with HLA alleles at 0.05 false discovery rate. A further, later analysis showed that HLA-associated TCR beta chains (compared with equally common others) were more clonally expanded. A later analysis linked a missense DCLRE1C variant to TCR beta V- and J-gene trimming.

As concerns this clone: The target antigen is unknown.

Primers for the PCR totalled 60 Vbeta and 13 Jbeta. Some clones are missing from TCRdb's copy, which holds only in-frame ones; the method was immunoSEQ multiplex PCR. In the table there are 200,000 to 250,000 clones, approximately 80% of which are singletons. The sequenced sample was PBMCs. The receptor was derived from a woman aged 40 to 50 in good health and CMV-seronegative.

CDR3 loop: CASSLDSTGNQPQHF. Written as DNA, the CDR3 is TGTGCCAGCAGCTTGGACAGTACGGGTAATCAGCCCCAGCATTTT. The chain employs TRBV6-5 and TRBJ1-5; D might be TRBD1 (6 bases). Trimming removed 6 bases from V and 4 bases from J, with 16 bases in between. The CDR3 sequence is 15 residues long. The germline V gene has CDR1 MNHEY and CDR2 SVGAGI.